This T cell receptor (beta chain) was documented in a study of shared clonotypes between healthy human individuals. Study background: For every donor, three CD4 naive, three CD4 memory, two CD8 naive and one CD8 memory plates were used. Study-wide results and limits: Despite large depth, sorted-subset datasets appeared incompletely sequenced. It was anticipated that sequencing depth would influence how many clonotypes donors shared. Sampling covered blood only; tissue repertoires likely differ.

The assay was immunoSEQ multiplex PCR, and TCRdb's table has in-frame clones only and misses some. The sample yields around 560,000 clones, around 96% seen once. The CDR3 has 12 residues. With 10 bases removed from V and 4 bases from J, the gap between germline ends came to 13 bases. Germline V CDR1 and CDR2: MDHEN, SYDVKM. As to this clone: Its antigen is unidentified.

Terminally differentiated effector memory CD45RA+ cells were left out of the naive CD8 fraction, which was CD45RO-negative and positively selected for CCR7. Source material: naive CD8+ T cells sorted from blood. The J gene is TRBJ1-2, the V gene TRBV28; TRBD1 is a possible D gene (6 bases). The TCR originated in a woman younger than 45 in good health. The CDR3 DNA reads as TGTGCCATTTCGACAGGCGCCTATGGCTACACCTTC. Protein: CAISTGAYGYTF.